This passage covers 23 T cell receptor beta chains from one sample sequenced in a study of T-cell reconstitution after alpha-beta-depleted transplantation in children (dated by TCRdb to the mid-2010s). This specimen's treatment or condition label, interpreted: allogeneic hematopoietic cell transplantation with graft depleted of TCRalphabeta T cells and CD19 B cells. The library was made by PCR. Sequencing was performed on an Illumina HiSeq 2500. TCR library preparation used molecular barcoding, with unique molecular identifiers applied to normalize quantification of the TCRbeta repertoire. TCRdb trimmed public reads at Q25 via fastp, called clones via MiXCR and kept in-frame beta chains. Each entry is one CDR3 protein sequence, shown with its most common DNA and genes. This sample gives around 230,000 distinct CDR3 sequences in total; about 15% of them show up just once. The top ten clonotypes cover roughly two fifths of the sample.

The sequencing here drew on PBMCs, mostly from graft donor cells, taken 360 days after TCRalphabeta/CD19-depleted stem cell transplant. Every receptor here comes from a male patient aged 2 to 9 who had a stem cell transplant for acute lymphoblastic leukemia, so the T cells may come from the graft donor.

This clonotype was counted a few times. The chain joins TRBV7-2 to TRBJ2-6; 9 bases map to TRBD1. CDR1 and CDR2 (germline): SGHTA, FQGNSA. V was clipped by 6 bases and J by 1 base; unmatched bases: 10. The CDR3 runs 18 residues. In DNA, the CDR3 is TGTGCCAGCAGTATCTCCGGGACAGGGCAATCTGGGGCCAACGTCCTGACTTTC. As protein: CASSISGTGQSGANVLTF. The whole variable domain, filled in from reference TRBV7-2 and TRBJ2-6, reads GAGVSQSPSNKVTEKGKDVELRCDPISGHTALYWYRQSLGQGLEFLIYFQGNSAPDKSGLPSDRFSAERTGGSVSTLTIQRTQQEDSAVYLCASSISGTGQSGANVLTFGAGSRLTVL.

The rearrangement uses TRBV10-3 and TRBJ1-2; D possibly corresponds to TRBD1 (6 bases). The V gene's germline CDR1 is ENHRY and CDR2 SYGVKD. This CDR3 is 18 amino acids long. Trimming took 1 base from V and 8 from J, leaving 26 bases between them. The CDR3 loop reads CAISELYRDIVANDGYTF. The CDR3 DNA is TGTGCCATCAGTGAGTTATACCGGGACATCGTTGCAAATGACGGCTACACCTTC.

There are a few counts of this clonotype. This chain links TRBV5-1 with TRBJ2-7; TRBD1 agrees at 7 bases. V gave up 5 bases and J gave up 2 bases; unmatched junction bases: 10. CDR3 size: 15 residues. Germline assignment: CDR1 SGHRS and CDR2 YFSETQ. This chain's CDR3 is CASRVLPGTAYEQYF. The CDR3, as DNA: TGCGCCAGCAGGGTTTTACCCGGGACAGCCTACGAGCAGTACTTC.

This chain joins TRBV20-1 and TRBJ2-7; 7 bases line up with TRBD1. Germline loops: CDR1 DFQATT, CDR2 SNEGSKA (reference sequence). The CDR3 loop spans 16 amino acids. V lost 0 bases, J lost 3 bases, and 11 bases stayed unmatched. CDR3 DNA sequence: TGCAGTGCTAGAGACACTACCGGGACAGTGGGCTACGAGCAGTACTTC. Translated: CSARDTTGTVGYEQYF.

V and J are TRBV29-1 and TRBJ2-6, with 9 bases fitting TRBD1. Germline CDR1 reads SQVTM; CDR2 reads ANQGSEA. CDR3 length equals 16 residues. V dropped 5 bases and J dropped 2; count of bases not matched to a gene: 7. This CDR3 reads CSVSGQGEPGANVLTF. CDR3 sequence (DNA): TGCAGCGTTTCGGGACAGGGAGAACCTGGGGCCAACGTCCTGACTTTC.

This clonotype was observed a handful of times. The chain joins TRBV29-1 to TRBJ2-7; maybe TRBD1 (6 bases). This CDR3 is 14 amino acids long. The V gene lost 4 bases and the J gene lost 0 bases, with 13 bases spanning the gap. Looked up from germline, CDR1 is SQVTM and CDR2 is ANQGSEA. For the CDR3, the DNA is TGCAGCGTTGGGGGGACACTAAGCTCCTACGAGCAGTACTTC. Amino acids: CSVGGTLSSYEQYF.

The chain joins TRBV3-1 to TRBJ2-1; perhaps TRBD2 as D (5 bases). The CDR3 totals 16 residues. Germline values: CDR1 LGHDT, CDR2 YNNKEL (reference sequence). The V end was cut by 0 bases, the J end by 0 bases, with 9 bases between. For the CDR3, the DNA is TGTGCCAGCAGCCAAGACTTAGCGAGCTCCTACAATGAGCAGTTCTTC. This encodes CASSQDLASSYNEQFF.

This chain uses TRBV7-2 with TRBJ2-2; TRBD2 is a possible D gene (6 bases). The V gene lost 2 bases and the J gene lost 5 bases, with 15 bases spanning the gap. The CDR3 spans 16 residues. Germline CDR1 and CDR2: SGHTA and FQGNSA. The CDR3 DNA sequence: TGTGCCAGCAGCTTATTCGGGTGGGGAGGTACCGGGGAGCTGTTTTTT. It codes for CASSLFGWGGTGELFF.

This clonotype was detected only a few times. J is TRBJ2-7 and V is TRBV2; 9 bases align to TRBD2. Germline loops: CDR1 SNHLY, CDR2 FYNNEI. The CDR3 loop spans 13 amino acids. V was pared by 7 bases and J by 3 bases, with 4 bases of the junction left unmatched. CDR3 nucleotide sequence: TGTGCCAGCACCAAAGCGGGGGGCTACGAGCAGTACTTC. Residues: CASTKAGGYEQYF.

This clonotype was seen more than once but under ten times. The chain uses TRBV6-2 or TRBV6-3 and TRBJ1-1; no reliable D call. The CDR3 has 12 residues. Trimming pared 6 bases from V and 7 bases from J, leaving 12 bases between. The germline CDR1 and CDR2 sequences are MNHEY and SVGEGT. The CDR3 DNA is TGTGCCAGCAGCCAAGGAGCCTTTGAAGCTTTCTTT. Protein product: CASSQGAFEAFF.

This clonotype was detected only a few times. The chain couples TRBV27 to TRBJ2-7; 8 nucleotides agree with TRBD1. Germline-derived CDR1 and CDR2 are MNHEY and SMNVEV (reference sequence). The junction had 4 bases not matched to a gene; V was cut back by 10 bases and J by 5 bases. This CDR3 is 11 amino acids long. The CDR3 DNA follows: TGTGCCACGTCGACAGGGGACGAGCAGTACTTC. Translated, it gives CATSTGDEQYF.

The table lists this clonotype with a few counts. This rearrangement joins TRBV5-4 to TRBJ2-1; D remains ambiguous. CDR1 is SGHNT and CDR2 is YYREEE in the germline V gene (reference sequence). The CDR3 spans 15 residues. The germline V and J ends were trimmed by 1 base and 1 base, with 9 bases remaining between them. The CDR3 here is CASSLSMPSYNEQFF. DNA for the CDR3: TGTGCCAGCAGCTTGTCAATGCCTTCCTACAATGAGCAGTTCTTC.

The chain employs TRBV2 and TRBJ1-2; D unclear. Trimming stripped 4 bases from V and 4 bases from J, with 13 bases between. The germline V gene has CDR1 SNHLY and CDR2 FYNNEI. There are 14 residues in the CDR3. CDR3 protein: CASSVDGQIYGYTF. The CDR3 DNA follows: TGTGCCAGCAGTGTCGATGGGCAGATCTATGGCTACACCTTC.

V is TRBV10-3 and J is TRBJ2-2, with D hard to call. Germline V gene lookup returns CDR1 ENHRY and CDR2 SYGVKD. The germline V and J ends were trimmed by 0 bases and 6 bases, with 2 bases remaining between them. This CDR3 contains 12 residues. CDR3 amino acids: CAISESPGELFF. The CDR3 DNA follows: TGTGCCATCAGTGAGTCCCCCGGGGAGCTGTTTTTT.

This clonotype appeared many times. This rearrangement joins TRBV20-1 to TRBJ2-1; no firm D call. The CDR3 loop spans 14 amino acids. The germline V gene encodes CDR1 DFQATT and CDR2 SNEGSKA (reference sequence). Trimming removed 3 bases at V and 0 bases at J, with 9 bases between. As DNA, the CDR3 is TGCAGTGCTAGTACGCTCATCTCCTACAATGAGCAGTTCTTC. Its translation is CSASTLISYNEQFF.

This clonotype turned up a few times. The rearrangement links TRBV6-2 or TRBV6-3 to TRBJ2-1; the match to TRBD2 covers 8 bases. The CDR3 runs 17 residues. V shed 2 bases, J shed 3 bases, and the junction held 9 bases outside the gene matches. The germline V gene has CDR1 MNHEY and CDR2 SVGEGT. In DNA, the CDR3 is TGTGCCAGCAGTTACGTCGTGGCTAGCGGGCTCTACAATGAGCAGTTCTTC. Amino acids: CASSYVVASGLYNEQFF.

This clonotype was seen many times. The V and J genes are TRBV4-1 and TRBJ1-2; weak D call: TRBD1 (6 bases). Germline CDR1 and CDR2: MGHRA and YSYEKL. V dropped 4 bases and J dropped 4 bases, with 19 bases sitting between them. CDR3 length equals 16 residues. CDR3 residues: CASSPRGAERSYGYTF. The DNA of the CDR3 is TGCGCCAGCAGCCCGAGGGGGGCAGAAAGGAGCTATGGCTACACCTTC.

This clonotype was picked up many times. V is TRBV10-3 and J is TRBJ2-7, with D maybe TRBD2 (5 bases). This CDR3 is 12 amino acids long. CDR1 is ENHRY and CDR2 is SYGVKD in the germline V gene. V gave up 6 bases and J gave up 2 bases, with 8 bases separating them. The DNA for the CDR3 is TGTGCCATCAGGACTACCCCCTACGAGCAGTACTTC. It is translated as CAIRTTPYEQYF.

In this sample, this clonotype turned up a few times. This sequence joins TRBV7-7 and TRBJ2-3; no definite D call. CDR1 is SSHAT, CDR2 FNYEAQ, per germline (reference sequence). V shed 3 bases and J shed 3 bases, with 7 bases lying between them. This CDR3 contains 13 residues. CDR3 sequence (DNA): TGTGCCAGCAGCTTTGGGTCAACAGATACGCAGTATTTT. It encodes CASSFGSTDTQYF.

V is TRBV6-1 and J is TRBJ2-1; the D is unclear. The V gene lost 5 bases and the J gene lost 9 bases, with 23 bases spanning the gap. The V gene's germline CDR1 is MNHNS and CDR2 SASEGT. CDR3 size: 16 residues. CDR3 protein: CASSRGFSGRRGEQFF. Here the CDR3 DNA reads TGTGCCAGCAGTCGTGGTTTTTCGGGCCGGCGAGGTGAGCAGTTCTTC.

The sample holds a few counts of this clonotype. V is TRBV7-8 and J is TRBJ1-1; no reliable D call. Germline V gene lookup returns CDR1 SGHVS and CDR2 FQNEAQ. Deletions cut 6 bases from V and 0 bases from J, with 8 bases between. CDR3 length: 13 amino acids. CDR3 amino acids: CASRLSMNTEAFF. CDR3 coding DNA: TGTGCCAGCAGGTTAAGCATGAACACTGAAGCTTTCTTT.

Regarding this clonotype: With a much larger clone just one base away, this may be a read error. V is TRBV28 and J is TRBJ1-5; a possible D gene is TRBD1 (5 bases). The V end lost 4 bases, the J end lost 0 bases, and 13 bases lay between the germline ends. This CDR3 region has 16 residues. Germline V gives CDR1 MDHEN, CDR2 SYDVKM. The CDR3, as DNA: TGTGCCAGCAGTTACCAGGGCGGCGATAGCAATCAGCCCCAGCATTTT. Amino acids: CASSYQGGDSNQPQHF.

The chain couples TRBV11-2 to TRBJ1-4, with D tentatively TRBD1 (6 bases). The V end lost 5 bases, the J end lost 5 bases, and 18 bases lay between the germline ends. Germline V gene lookup returns CDR1 SGHAT and CDR2 FQNNGV. The CDR3 covers 16 residues. The CDR3 bases are TGTGCCAGCAGCCCTGGGACAATCCAAGCGAATGAAAAACTGTTTTTT. This gives the protein CASSPGTIQANEKLFF.